The text below deals with one T cell receptor (beta chain). What it binds is unknown. This sample is drawn from a study of T cell responses to AZD1222 COVID-19 vaccine. TCRdb keeps only in-frame clones here, not all; method: immunoSEQ multiplex PCR. The profile shows around 99,000 clones, about nine tenths of them singletons. Study-level points and caveats: The breadth and depth of Spike-specific TCRs increased once two AZD1222 doses had been given. A mostly white British donor set with more females was recruited, and clonal diversity was possibly underestimated. It was only after the peak T cell response that any repertoires were sampled.

CDR3 size: 15 residues. Germline trimming cut 6 bases from V and 1 base from J; bases unmatched to any gene: 6. The germline V gene has CDR1 SGHVS and CDR2 FQNEAQ. This receptor was taken from an adult in good health. This specimen consisted of peripheral blood, obtained on day 0 of AZD1222 vaccination. The V and J genes are TRBV7-8 and TRBJ2-7; 10 bases line up with TRBD2. The CDR3 DNA reads TGTGCCAGCAGACCCACTAGCGGGATTTCCTACGAGCAGTACTTC. This translates into CASRPTSGISYEQYF.